The table lists the clone carrying this T cell receptor beta chain with many counts. The data originate from a study of T cells after yellow fever vaccination. TCRdb reprocessed the 5' RACE reads with MiXCR, giving one entry per CDR3 protein. The table records approximately 12,000 distinct CDR3 sequences, 4% to 6% of them present only once. Findings of the study overall: Abundant clonotypes from the bulk population could have been carried over as contaminants into FACS-sorted repertoires. Almost every vaccine-responding clonotype was undetectable in sorted memory subsets on day 0. At 95% to 97% for CD4 and approximately 89% for CD8, most primary-vaccination clones showed up again after the booster.

This receptor was obtained from a man under 40 who received the YFV17D yellow fever vaccine. Sample: PBMCs, either bulk or a sorted T-cell subset (CD4+, CD8+, memory, or dextramer-sorted; not recorded which), taken 45 days after the yellow fever booster vaccination.

CDR3 nucleotides: TGTGCCTGGACAGCTAGCGGGTTAAAGGATACGCAGTATTTT. It translates to CAWTASGLKDTQYF. The chain carries TRBV30 and TRBJ2-3, with TRBD2 matching over 8 bases. In germline, CDR1 is GTSNPN, CDR2 SVGIG (reference sequence). With 4 bases clipped from V and 6 bases from J, the junction kept 9 bases outside the gene matches. The CDR3 spans 14 residues.